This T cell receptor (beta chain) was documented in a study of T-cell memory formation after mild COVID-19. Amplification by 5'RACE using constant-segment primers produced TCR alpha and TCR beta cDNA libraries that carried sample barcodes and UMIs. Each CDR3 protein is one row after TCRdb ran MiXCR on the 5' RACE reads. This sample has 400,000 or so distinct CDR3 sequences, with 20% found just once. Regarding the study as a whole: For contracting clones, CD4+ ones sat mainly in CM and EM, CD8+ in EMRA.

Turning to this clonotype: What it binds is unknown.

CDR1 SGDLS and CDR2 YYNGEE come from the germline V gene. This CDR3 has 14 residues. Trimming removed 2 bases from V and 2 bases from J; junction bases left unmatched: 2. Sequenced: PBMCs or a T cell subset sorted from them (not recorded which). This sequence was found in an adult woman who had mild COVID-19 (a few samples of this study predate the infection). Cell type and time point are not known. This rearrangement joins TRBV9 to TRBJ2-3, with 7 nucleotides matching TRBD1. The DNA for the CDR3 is TGTGCCAGCAGCGTGGGACAGCCCACAGATACGCAGTATTTT. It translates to CASSVGQPTDTQYF.